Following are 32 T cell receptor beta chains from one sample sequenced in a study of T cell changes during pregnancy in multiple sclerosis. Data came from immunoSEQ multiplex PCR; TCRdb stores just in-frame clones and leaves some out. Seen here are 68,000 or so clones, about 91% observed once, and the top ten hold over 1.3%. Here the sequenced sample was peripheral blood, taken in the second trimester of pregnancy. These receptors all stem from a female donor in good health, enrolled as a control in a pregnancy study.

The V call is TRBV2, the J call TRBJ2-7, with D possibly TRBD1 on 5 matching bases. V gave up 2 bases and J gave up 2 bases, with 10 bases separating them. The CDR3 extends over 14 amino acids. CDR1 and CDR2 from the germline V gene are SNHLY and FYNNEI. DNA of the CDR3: TGTGCCAGCAGTGAACTGGACAACGCCTACGAGCAGTACTTC. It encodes CASSELDNAYEQYF.

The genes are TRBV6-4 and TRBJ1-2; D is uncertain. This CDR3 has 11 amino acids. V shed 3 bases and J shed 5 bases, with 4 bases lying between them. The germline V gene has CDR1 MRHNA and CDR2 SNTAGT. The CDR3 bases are TGTGCCAGCAGTGATCGTTATGGCTACACCTTC. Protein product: CASSDRYGYTF.

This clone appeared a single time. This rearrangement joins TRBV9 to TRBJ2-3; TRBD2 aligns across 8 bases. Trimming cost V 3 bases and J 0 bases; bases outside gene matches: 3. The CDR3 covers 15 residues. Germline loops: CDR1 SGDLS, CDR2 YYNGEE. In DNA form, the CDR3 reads TGTGCCAGCAGCGCAGCGGGAGCTAGCACAGATACGCAGTATTTT. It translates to CASSAAGASTDTQYF.

CDR3 sequence: CASSLVGGGSMSEQYF. In DNA, the CDR3 is TGTGCCAGCAGCTTAGTGGGGGGAGGGAGCATGTCCGAGCAGTACTTC. V is TRBV7-9 and J is TRBJ2-7; 7 bases line up with TRBD2. V shed 1 base and J 6 bases; nucleotides not matched to a gene: 12. The V gene's germline CDR1 is SEHNR and CDR2 FQNEAQ (reference sequence). The CDR3 is 16 amino acids.

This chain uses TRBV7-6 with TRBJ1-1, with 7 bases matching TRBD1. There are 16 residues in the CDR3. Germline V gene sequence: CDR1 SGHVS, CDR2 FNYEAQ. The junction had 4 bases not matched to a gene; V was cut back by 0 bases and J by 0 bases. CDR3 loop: CASSLATGTVNTEAFF. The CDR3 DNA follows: TGTGCCAGCAGCTTAGCGACAGGGACGGTGAACACTGAAGCTTTCTTT. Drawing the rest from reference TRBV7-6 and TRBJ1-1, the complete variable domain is GAGVSQSPRYKVTKRGQDVALRCDPISGHVSLYWYRQALGQGPEFLTYFNYEAQQDKSGLPNDRFSAERPEGSISTLTIQRTEQRDSAMYRCASSLATGTVNTEAFFGQGTRLTVV.

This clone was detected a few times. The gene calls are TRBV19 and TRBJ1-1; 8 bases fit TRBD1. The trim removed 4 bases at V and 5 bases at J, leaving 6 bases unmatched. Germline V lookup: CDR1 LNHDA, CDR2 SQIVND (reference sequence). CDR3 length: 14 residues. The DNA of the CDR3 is TGTGCCAGTAGTAAGAGGGACAGGCGGACTGAAGCTTTCTTT. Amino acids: CASSKRDRRTEAFF.

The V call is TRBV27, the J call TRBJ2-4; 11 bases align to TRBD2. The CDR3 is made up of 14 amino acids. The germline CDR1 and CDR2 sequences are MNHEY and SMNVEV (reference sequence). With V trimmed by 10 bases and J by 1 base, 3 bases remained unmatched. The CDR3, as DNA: TGTGCCATCGGGACTAGCGGTGCCAAAAACATTCAGTACTTC. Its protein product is CAIGTSGAKNIQYF.

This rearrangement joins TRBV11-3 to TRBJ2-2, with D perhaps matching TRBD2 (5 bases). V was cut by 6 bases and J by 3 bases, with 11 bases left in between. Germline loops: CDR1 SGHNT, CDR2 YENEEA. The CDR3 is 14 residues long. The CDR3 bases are TGTGCCAGCAGGTTACGGGGAGACACCGGGGAGCTGTTTTTT. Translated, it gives CASRLRGDTGELFF.

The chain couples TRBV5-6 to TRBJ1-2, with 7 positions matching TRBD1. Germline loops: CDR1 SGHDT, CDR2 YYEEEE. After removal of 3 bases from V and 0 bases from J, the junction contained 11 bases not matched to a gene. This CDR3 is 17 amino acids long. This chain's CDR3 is CASSSYYEGTANYGYTF. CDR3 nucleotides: TGTGCCAGCAGCTCATATTATGAGGGGACAGCTAACTATGGCTACACCTTC.

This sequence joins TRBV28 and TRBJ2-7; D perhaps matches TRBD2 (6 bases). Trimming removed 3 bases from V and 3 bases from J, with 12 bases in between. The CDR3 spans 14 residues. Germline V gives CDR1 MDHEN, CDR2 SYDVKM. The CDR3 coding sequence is TGTGCCAGCAGTTTGGCCGGAGCGGGCTACGAGCAGTACTTC. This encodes CASSLAGAGYEQYF.

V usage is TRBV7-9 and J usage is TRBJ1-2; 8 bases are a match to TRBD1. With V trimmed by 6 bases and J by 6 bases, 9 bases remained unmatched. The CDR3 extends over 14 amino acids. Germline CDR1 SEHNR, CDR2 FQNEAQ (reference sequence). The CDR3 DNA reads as TGTGCCAGCAGGCCAGACAGGGGATGGGATGGCTACACCTTC. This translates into CASRPDRGWDGYTF.

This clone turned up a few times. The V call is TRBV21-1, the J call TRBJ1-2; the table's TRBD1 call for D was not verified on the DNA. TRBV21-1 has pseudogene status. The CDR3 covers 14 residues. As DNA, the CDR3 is TGTGCCAGCAGCAAACCGGGACAGACCTATGGCTACACCTTC. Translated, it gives CASSKPGQTYGYTF.

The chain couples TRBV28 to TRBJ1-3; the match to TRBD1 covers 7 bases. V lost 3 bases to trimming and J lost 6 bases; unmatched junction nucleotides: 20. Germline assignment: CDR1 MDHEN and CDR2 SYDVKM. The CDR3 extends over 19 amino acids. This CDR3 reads CASSLEGTVYSVGVNTIYF. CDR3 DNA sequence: TGTGCCAGCAGTTTGGAAGGGACAGTCTACTCTGTGGGTGTAAACACCATATATTTT.

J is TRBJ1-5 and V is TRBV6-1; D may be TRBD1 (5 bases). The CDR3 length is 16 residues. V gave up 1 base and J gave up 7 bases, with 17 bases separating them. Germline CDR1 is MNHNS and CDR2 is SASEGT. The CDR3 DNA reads TGTGCCAGCAGTGAAGTTGCTGGGGCCGGGAGGCAGCCCCAGCATTTT. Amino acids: CASSEVAGAGRQPQHF.

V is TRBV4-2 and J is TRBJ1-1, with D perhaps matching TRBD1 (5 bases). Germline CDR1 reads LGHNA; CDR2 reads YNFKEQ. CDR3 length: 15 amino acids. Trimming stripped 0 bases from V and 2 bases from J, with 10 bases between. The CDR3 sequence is CASSQEGRDNTEAFF. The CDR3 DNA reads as TGTGCCAGCAGCCAAGAGGGGCGGGATAACACTGAAGCTTTCTTT.

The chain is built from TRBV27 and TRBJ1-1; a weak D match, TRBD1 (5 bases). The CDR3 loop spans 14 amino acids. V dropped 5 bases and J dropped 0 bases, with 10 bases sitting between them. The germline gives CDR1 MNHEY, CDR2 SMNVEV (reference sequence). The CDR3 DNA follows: TGTGCCAGCAGTCGGGGAGGGGTGAACACTGAAGCTTTCTTT. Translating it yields CASSRGGVNTEAFF.

Here the CDR3 reads CASSLGSITEAFF. CDR3 coding DNA: TGTGCCAGCAGCTTAGGTTCAATCACTGAAGCTTTCTTT. The chain couples TRBV7-2 to TRBJ1-1; D unresolved. Trimming pared 1 base from V and 4 bases from J, leaving 7 bases between. The CDR3 extends over 13 amino acids. Germline assignment: CDR1 SGHTA and CDR2 FQGNSA.

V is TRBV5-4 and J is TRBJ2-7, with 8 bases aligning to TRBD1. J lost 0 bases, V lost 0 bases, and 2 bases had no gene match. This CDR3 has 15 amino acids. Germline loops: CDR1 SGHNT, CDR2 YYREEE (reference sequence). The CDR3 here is CASSLGQGSSYEQYF. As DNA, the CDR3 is TGTGCCAGCAGCTTGGGACAGGGGAGCTCCTACGAGCAGTACTTC.

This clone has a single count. The CDR3 coding sequence is TGCGCCAGCAGCCAAGTTCCAGCGGTCCAAGAGACCCAGTACTTC. Translating gives CASSQVPAVQETQYF. This chain links TRBV4-1 with TRBJ2-5, with D perhaps matching TRBD2 (5 bases). CDR3 length: 15 residues. V dropped 1 base and J dropped 1 base, with 10 bases sitting between them. Germline CDR1 MGHRA, CDR2 YSYEKL.

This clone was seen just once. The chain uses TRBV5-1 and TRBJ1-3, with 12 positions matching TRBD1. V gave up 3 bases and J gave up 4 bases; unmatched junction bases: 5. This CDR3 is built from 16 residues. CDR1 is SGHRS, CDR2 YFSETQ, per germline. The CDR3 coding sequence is TGCGCCAGCAGCTCCGAAGGGACAGGGGGCGGAAACACCATATATTTT. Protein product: CASSSEGTGGGNTIYF.

The CDR3 loop reads CASSPGPVSYEQYF. CDR3 nucleotide sequence: TGTGCCAGTTCCCCAGGTCCGGTCTCCTACGAGCAGTACTTC. The chain uses TRBV6-5 and TRBJ2-7; D is unclear. CDR3 length: 14 amino acids. V was pared by 9 bases and J by 0 bases, with 15 bases between. Germline V gene lookup returns CDR1 MNHEY and CDR2 SVGAGI.

CDR3 sequence: CASSEAGGTGELFF. The CDR3 DNA is TGTGCCAGCAGTGAGGCAGGGGGCACCGGGGAGCTGTTTTTT. The rearrangement joins TRBV6-4 to TRBJ2-2; TRBD1 matches at 7 bases. The CDR3 runs to 14 residues. Unmatched junction bases numbered 2, after V lost 3 bases and J lost 4 bases. From germline, CDR1 is MRHNA and CDR2 SNTAGT.

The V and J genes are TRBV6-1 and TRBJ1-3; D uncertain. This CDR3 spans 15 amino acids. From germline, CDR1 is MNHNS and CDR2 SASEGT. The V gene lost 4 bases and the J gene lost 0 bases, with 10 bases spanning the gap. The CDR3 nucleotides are TGTGCCAGCAGTGCGTGGACTTTCTCTGGAAACACCATATATTTT. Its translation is CASSAWTFSGNTIYF.

CDR3 sequence: CASSPDRAESGAFF. As DNA, the CDR3 is TGTGCCAGTAGTCCGGACAGGGCGGAGAGCGGAGCTTTCTTT. The chain is built from TRBV19 and TRBJ1-1; 8 nucleotides agree with TRBD1. The V segment lost 5 bases and the J segment 10 bases; nucleotides outside the gene matches: 12. There are 14 residues in the CDR3. The germline gives CDR1 LNHDA, CDR2 SQIVND (reference sequence).

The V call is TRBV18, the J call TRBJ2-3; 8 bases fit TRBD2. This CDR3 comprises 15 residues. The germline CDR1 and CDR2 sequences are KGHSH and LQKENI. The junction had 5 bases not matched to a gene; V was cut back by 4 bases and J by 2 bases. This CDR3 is CASSLTSANTDTQYF. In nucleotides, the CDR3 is TGTGCCAGCTCACTGACTAGCGCGAACACAGATACGCAGTATTTT.

The CDR3 region is CASSDWSSYNEQFF. The CDR3, as DNA: TGTGCCAGCAGTGATTGGAGCTCCTACAATGAGCAGTTCTTC. The chain uses TRBV2 and TRBJ2-1; D call uncertain. CDR3 length: 14 amino acids. Germline CDR1 and CDR2: SNHLY and FYNNEI. With 3 bases removed from V and 0 bases from J, the gap between germline ends came to 6 bases.

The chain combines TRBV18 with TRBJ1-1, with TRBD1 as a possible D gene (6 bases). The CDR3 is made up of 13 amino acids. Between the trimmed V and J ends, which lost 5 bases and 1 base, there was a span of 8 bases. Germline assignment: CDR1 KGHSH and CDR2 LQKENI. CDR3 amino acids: CASSADRNTEAFF. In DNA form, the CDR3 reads TGTGCCAGCTCAGCGGACAGGAACACTGAAGCTTTCTTT.

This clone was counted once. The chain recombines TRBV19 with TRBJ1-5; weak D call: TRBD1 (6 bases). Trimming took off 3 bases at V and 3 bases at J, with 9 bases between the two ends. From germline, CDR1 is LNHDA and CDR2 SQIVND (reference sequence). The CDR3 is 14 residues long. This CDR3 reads CASSIGQNNQPQHF. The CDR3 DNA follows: TGTGCCAGTAGTATCGGACAGAACAATCAGCCCCAGCATTTT.

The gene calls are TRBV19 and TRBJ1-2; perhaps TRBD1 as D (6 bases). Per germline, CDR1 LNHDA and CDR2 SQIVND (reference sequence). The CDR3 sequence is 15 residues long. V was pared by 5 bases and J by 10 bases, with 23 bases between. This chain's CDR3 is CASSHTGTPILNYTF. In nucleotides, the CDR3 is TGTGCCAGTAGTCACACAGGGACCCCTATCTTGAACTACACCTTC.

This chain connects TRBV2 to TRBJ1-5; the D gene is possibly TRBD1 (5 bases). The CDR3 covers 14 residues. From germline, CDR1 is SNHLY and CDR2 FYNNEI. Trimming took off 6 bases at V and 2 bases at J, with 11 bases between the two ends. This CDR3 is CASSREQGNQPQHF. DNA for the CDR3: TGTGCCAGCAGCAGAGAACAGGGCAATCAGCCCCAGCATTTT. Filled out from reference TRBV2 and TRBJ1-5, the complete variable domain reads EPEVTQTPSHQVTQMGQEVILRCVPISNHLYFYWYRQILGQKVEFLVSFYNNEISEKSEIFDDQFSVERPDGSNFTLKIRSTKLEDSAMYFCASSREQGNQPQHFGDGTRLSIL.

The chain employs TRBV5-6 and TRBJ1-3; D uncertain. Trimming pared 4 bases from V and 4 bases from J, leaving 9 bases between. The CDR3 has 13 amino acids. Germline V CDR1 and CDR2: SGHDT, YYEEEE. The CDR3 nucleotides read TGTGCCAGCAGCGTCACTGCGGGAAACACCATATATTTT. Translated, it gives CASSVTAGNTIYF.

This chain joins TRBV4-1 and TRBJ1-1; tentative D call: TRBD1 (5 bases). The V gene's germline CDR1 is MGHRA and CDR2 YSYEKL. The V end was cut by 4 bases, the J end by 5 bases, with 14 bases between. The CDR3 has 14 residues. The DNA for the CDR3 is TGCGCCAGCAGCCGTAGACAGCCCGGTACTGAAGCTTTCTTT. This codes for CASSRRQPGTEAFF.